Listed below are T cell receptor beta chains from one sample, sequenced in a study of blood T cell repertoires in COVID-19. The protocol was immunoSEQ multiplex PCR, while the TCRdb copy is restricted to in-frame clones and leaves out a portion. The sample shows roughly 74,000 clones, approximately 90% of them seen only once. Sequencing input: PBMCs or T cells enriched from blood (not recorded which). Receptors originate from a woman aged 50 to 60 with acute COVID-19. CDR3s include the opening cysteine and the closing phenylalanine or tryptophan. D genes are given only for firm matches. A row's size may be missing; if present it is once, few, many or a size class.

d_call: TRBD2
j_call: TRBJ2-1
v_call: TRBV18
clone_size: NA
cdr3_length: 16
cdr3_nt: TGTGCCAGCTCACCGCCGGTCGGGGCGGGAGTTAATGAGCAGTTCTTC
cdr3_aa: CASSPPVGAGVNEQFF

d_call: TRBD2
j_call: TRBJ2-3
v_call: TRBV27
clone_size: NA
cdr3_length: 16
cdr3_nt: TGTGCCAGCAGTTTAATCTCTAGCGGAGCTACAGATACGCAGTATTTT
cdr3_aa: CASSLISSGATDTQYF

d_call: TRBD2
j_call: TRBJ2-1
v_call: TRBV29-1
clone_size: NA
cdr3_length: 17
cdr3_nt: TGCAGCGTTGGGGGGGAGGGCCCTCCCCGTCGGATACATGAGCAGTTCTTC
cdr3_aa: CSVGGEGPPRRIHEQFF

d_call: TRBD1
j_call: TRBJ2-2
v_call: TRBV24-1
clone_size: NA
cdr3_length: 14
cdr3_nt: TGTGCCACCGACAGGGGAGACGGCACCGGGGAGCTGTTTTTT
cdr3_aa: CATDRGDGTGELFF

d_call: TRBD2
j_call: TRBJ2-1
v_call: TRBV10-3
clone_size: NA
cdr3_length: 15
cdr3_nt: TGTGCCATCAGCTTACTAGCGGAAACTTACAATGAGCAGTTCTTC
cdr3_aa: CAISLLAETYNEQFF

d_call: TRBD1
j_call: TRBJ2-6
v_call: TRBV27
clone_size: NA
cdr3_length: 16
cdr3_nt: TGTGCCAGCAGGCCAGGGGGCGCAGATGGGGCCAACGTCCTGACTTTC
cdr3_aa: CASRPGGADGANVLTF

d_call: TRBD1
j_call: TRBJ1-5
v_call: TRBV28
clone_size: NA
cdr3_length: 15
cdr3_nt: TGTGCCAGCAGTTTAGGAGGGACAGGGAATCAGCCCCAGCATTTT
cdr3_aa: CASSLGGTGNQPQHF

d_call: TRBD2
j_call: TRBJ2-1
v_call: TRBV7-2
clone_size: NA
cdr3_length: 14
cdr3_nt: TGTGCCAGCAGCCCGGGACTAGCCAACAATGAGCAGTTCTTC
cdr3_aa: CASSPGLANNEQFF

d_call: TRBD1
j_call: TRBJ1-1
v_call: TRBV5-1
clone_size: NA
cdr3_length: 14
cdr3_nt: TGCGCCAGCAGTGAACAGGGGGGGAACACTGAAGCTTTCTTT
cdr3_aa: CASSEQGGNTEAFF

d_call: TRBD2
j_call: TRBJ2-1
v_call: TRBV7-2
clone_size: NA
cdr3_length: 17
cdr3_nt: TGTGCCAGCAGCTTAGGGCTAGCGGGAGCCCCCTACAATGAGCAGTTCTTC
cdr3_aa: CASSLGLAGAPYNEQFF

d_call: TRBD1
j_call: TRBJ2-7
v_call: TRBV12-3/TRBV12-4
clone_size: NA
cdr3_length: 13
cdr3_nt: TGTGCCAGCAGTTGGGACAGGGAGTACGAGCAGTACTTC
cdr3_aa: CASSWDREYEQYF

d_call: TRBD1
j_call: TRBJ1-1
v_call: TRBV6-2/TRBV6-3
clone_size: NA
cdr3_length: 13
cdr3_nt: TGTGCCAGCAGTTACACGGGACAGGAAGAAGCTTTCTTT
cdr3_aa: CASSYTGQEEAFF

d_call: NA
j_call: TRBJ1-3
v_call: TRBV30
clone_size: NA
cdr3_length: 13
cdr3_nt: TGTGCCTGGAGTGTTCACAGGGCTAACACCATATATTTT
cdr3_aa: CAWSVHRANTIYF

d_call: TRBD2
j_call: TRBJ2-7
v_call: TRBV2
clone_size: NA
cdr3_length: 15
cdr3_nt: TGTGCCAGCAGTGGGGGACTAGCGGGAGATGGGGAGCAGTACTTC
cdr3_aa: CASSGGLAGDGEQYF

d_call: NA
j_call: TRBJ2-1
v_call: TRBV19
clone_size: NA
cdr3_length: 13
cdr3_nt: TGTGCCAGTAGTATATTCCAAAACAATGAGCAGTTCTTC
cdr3_aa: CASSIFQNNEQFF

d_call: TRBD1
j_call: TRBJ1-2
v_call: TRBV14
clone_size: NA
cdr3_length: 12
cdr3_nt: TGTGCCAGCAGCCTGCGGACAGGCGCGGTCACCTTC
cdr3_aa: CASSLRTGAVTF

d_call: NA
j_call: TRBJ2-1
v_call: TRBV12-3/TRBV12-4
clone_size: once
cdr3_length: 11
cdr3_nt: TGTGCCAGCAGTTTGGGAGATGAGCAGTTCTTC
cdr3_aa: CASSLGDEQFF

d_call: TRBD1
j_call: TRBJ1-6
v_call: TRBV27
clone_size: NA
cdr3_length: 19
cdr3_nt: TGTGCCAGCAGTTTTCGGGGGGTAGGGACAGGGACTTATAATTCACCCCTCCACTTT
cdr3_aa: CASSFRGVGTGTYNSPLHF

d_call: NA
j_call: TRBJ1-1
v_call: TRBV10-3
clone_size: NA
cdr3_length: 13
cdr3_nt: TGTGCCATCAGCAAGACAGCGAACACTGAAGCTTTCTTT
cdr3_aa: CAISKTANTEAFF

d_call: TRBD2
j_call: TRBJ2-1
v_call: TRBV5-1
clone_size: NA
cdr3_length: 15
cdr3_nt: TGCGCCAGCAGCTTGCCCGGGAGGCGTGGTGGTGAGCAGTTCTTC
cdr3_aa: CASSLPGRRGGEQFF

d_call: TRBD1
j_call: TRBJ1-4
v_call: TRBV5-6
clone_size: NA
cdr3_length: 18
cdr3_nt: TGTGCCAGCAGAAGAATTGGGGGCAGGATAGGGGGCAATGAAAAACTGTTTTTT
cdr3_aa: CASRRIGGRIGGNEKLFF

d_call: NA
j_call: TRBJ2-2
v_call: TRBV19
clone_size: NA
cdr3_length: 14
cdr3_nt: TGTGCCAGTAGAGACTACAGGGAGACCGGGGAGCTGTTTTTT
cdr3_aa: CASRDYRETGELFF

d_call: NA
j_call: TRBJ2-1
v_call: TRBV24-1
clone_size: NA
cdr3_length: 16
cdr3_nt: TGTGCCACCAGTGACCCCACAGGTAGCTCCTACAATGAGCAGTTCTTC
cdr3_aa: CATSDPTGSSYNEQFF

d_call: NA
j_call: TRBJ2-7
v_call: TRBV20-1
clone_size: NA
cdr3_length: 10
cdr3_nt: TGCAGTGCTGGACTGTTCGAGCAGTACTTC
cdr3_aa: CSAGLFEQYF

d_call: TRBD2
j_call: TRBJ2-1
v_call: TRBV30
clone_size: NA
cdr3_length: 13
cdr3_nt: TGTGCCTGGAGGTCTAGCGGGTACAATGAGCAGTTCTTC
cdr3_aa: CAWRSSGYNEQFF

d_call: TRBD1
j_call: TRBJ1-1
v_call: TRBV7-6
clone_size: NA
cdr3_length: 14
cdr3_nt: TGTGCCAGCAGCTTCGGACAGGGGAACACTGAAGCTTTCTTT
cdr3_aa: CASSFGQGNTEAFF

d_call: NA
j_call: TRBJ2-3
v_call: TRBV5-1
clone_size: NA
cdr3_length: 16
cdr3_nt: TGCGCCAGCAGCCCCGGTCCTTTCACGGGCACAGATACGCAGTATTTT
cdr3_aa: CASSPGPFTGTDTQYF

d_call: TRBD1
j_call: TRBJ1-4
v_call: TRBV30
clone_size: NA
cdr3_length: 14
cdr3_nt: TGTGCCTGGAGTGTCGGGGACAGGGATGAAAAACTGTTTTTT
cdr3_aa: CAWSVGDRDEKLFF

d_call: NA
j_call: TRBJ1-6
v_call: TRBV9
clone_size: NA
cdr3_length: 15
cdr3_nt: TGTGCCAGCAGCGTAGAGGGGGTGGGTAATTCACCCCTCCACTTT
cdr3_aa: CASSVEGVGNSPLHF

d_call: TRBD2
j_call: TRBJ2-5
v_call: TRBV5-1
clone_size: NA
cdr3_length: 15
cdr3_nt: TGCGCCAGCAGCCGGACTAGCGGTAACCAGGAGACCCAGTACTTC
cdr3_aa: CASSRTSGNQETQYF

d_call: NA
j_call: TRBJ2-1
v_call: TRBV21-1
clone_size: NA
cdr3_length: 14
cdr3_nt: TGTGCCGGAGAGACAGGGAGTTCCTACAATGAGCAGTTCTTC
cdr3_aa: CAGETGSSYNEQFF

d_call: TRBD2
j_call: TRBJ2-1
v_call: TRBV6-5
clone_size: NA
cdr3_length: 15
cdr3_nt: TGTGCCAGCAGTATACCGGGACTAGCGGGAGGAGAGCAGTTCTTC
cdr3_aa: CASSIPGLAGGEQFF

d_call: TRBD2
j_call: TRBJ2-7
v_call: TRBV2
clone_size: few
cdr3_length: 15
cdr3_nt: TGTGCCAGCAGGGCACTAGCGGGAGTATTGTACGAGCAGTACTTC
cdr3_aa: CASRALAGVLYEQYF

d_call: TRBD1
j_call: TRBJ1-4
v_call: TRBV7-9
clone_size: NA
cdr3_length: 15
cdr3_nt: TGTGCCAGCAGCCCGGGGGACAGGGGAAATGAAAAACTGTTTTTT
cdr3_aa: CASSPGDRGNEKLFF

d_call: TRBD2
j_call: TRBJ2-3
v_call: TRBV7-8
clone_size: NA
cdr3_length: 17
cdr3_nt: TGTGCCAGCAGCTTATGGTTCACTAGCGGGAAGGTAGATACGCAGTATTTT
cdr3_aa: CASSLWFTSGKVDTQYF

d_call: TRBD1
j_call: TRBJ1-1
v_call: TRBV2
clone_size: NA
cdr3_length: 17
cdr3_nt: TGTGCCAGCAGTGAAGCGCTTCTACAGGGGGTGAACACTGAAGCTTTCTTT
cdr3_aa: CASSEALLQGVNTEAFF

d_call: TRBD2
j_call: TRBJ2-6
v_call: TRBV19
clone_size: NA
cdr3_length: 18
cdr3_nt: TGTGCCAGTAGTCCGGGTCTGAGGGAGGGACCTGGGGCCAACGTCCTGACTTTC
cdr3_aa: CASSPGLREGPGANVLTF

d_call: NA
j_call: TRBJ2-3
v_call: TRBV6-5
clone_size: NA
cdr3_length: 15
cdr3_nt: TGTGCCAGCAGTTGGTCCTATATGAGCACAGATACGCAGTATTTT
cdr3_aa: CASSWSYMSTDTQYF

d_call: NA
j_call: TRBJ1-4
v_call: TRBV6-5
clone_size: once
cdr3_length: 14
cdr3_nt: TGTGCCAGCAGTTCGGGGGGCCCTAATGAAAAACTGTTTTTT
cdr3_aa: CASSSGGPNEKLFF

d_call: NA
j_call: TRBJ2-1
v_call: TRBV18
clone_size: NA
cdr3_length: 15
cdr3_nt: TGTGCCAGCTCACCGCGGGGATCCGAGGGGAATGAGCAGTTCTTC
cdr3_aa: CASSPRGSEGNEQFF

d_call: TRBD1
j_call: TRBJ1-4
v_call: TRBV7-8
clone_size: NA
cdr3_length: 15
cdr3_nt: TGTGCCAGCAGCCTTAACAGGGGAAGGAATGAAAAACTGTTTTTT
cdr3_aa: CASSLNRGRNEKLFF

d_call: NA
j_call: TRBJ2-1
v_call: TRBV25-1
clone_size: NA
cdr3_length: 15
cdr3_nt: TGTGCCAGCTGTCCAGGGTACGATCGCTACAATGAGCAGTTCTTC
cdr3_aa: CASCPGYDRYNEQFF